These 32 T cell receptor beta chains came from one sample sequenced in a study of T cell changes during pregnancy in multiple sclerosis. Measured with immunoSEQ multiplex PCR; TCRdb has only the in-frame clones, and not every one. The table has about 120,000 clones, 85% to 95% seen once; the top ten hold approximately 6.2%. Sequenced here: peripheral blood, sampled before pregnancy. The source of these receptors is a female donor with multiple sclerosis, enrolled in a pregnancy study.

The chain couples TRBV28 to TRBJ1-5; possibly TRBD1 for D (5 bases). Trimming removed 10 bases at V and 2 bases at J, with 18 bases between. Germline V lookup: CDR1 MDHEN, CDR2 SYDVKM. The CDR3 runs to 15 residues. CDR3 nucleotides: TGTGCCACCTCAGGGACGGGGGTTCGCAATCAGCCCCAGCATTTT. Protein: CATSGTGVRNQPQHF.

This clone appeared once. The rearrangement uses TRBV6-5 and TRBJ2-7; D perhaps matches TRBD1 (5 bases). Germline CDR1 is MNHEY and CDR2 is SVGAGI. The CDR3 is 13 amino acids. Deletions cut 7 bases from V and 0 bases from J, with 10 bases between. The CDR3 DNA reads as TGTGCCAGCAAGAGGACATTCTCCTACGAGCAGTACTTC. Protein product: CASKRTFSYEQYF.

The count of this clone is one. V usage is TRBV2 and J usage is TRBJ2-5; TRBD2 matches 10 bases. The CDR3 sequence is 17 residues long. Per germline, CDR1 SNHLY and CDR2 FYNNEI. The V and J ends lost 4 bases and 1 base, in that order; junction bases with no gene match: 9. CDR3 coding DNA: TGTGCCAGCAGTGCGGGTAGCGGGGGGATACTCCAAGAGACCCAGTACTTC. Translating it yields CASSAGSGGILQETQYF.

The chain employs TRBV9 and TRBJ2-1, with TRBD2 identical over 13 bases. CDR1 is SGDLS and CDR2 is YYNGEE in the germline V gene. The CDR3 is made up of 15 amino acids. V lost 2 bases to trimming and J lost 12 bases; unmatched junction nucleotides: 8. The CDR3 DNA is TGTGCCAGCAGCGTTTCTCAACTAGCGGGGGGGATGCAGTTCTTC. Its protein product is CASSVSQLAGGMQFF. Together with reference TRBV9 and TRBJ2-1, the CDR3 gives the full variable domain: DSGVTQTPKHLITATGQRVTLRCSPRSGDLSVYWYQQSLDQGLQFLIQYYNGEERAKGNILERFSAQQFPDLHSELNLSSLELGDSALYFCASSVSQLAGGMQFFGPGTRLTVL.

The chain is built from TRBV27 and TRBJ2-7; 8 bases are shared with TRBD1. The V and J ends lost 5 bases and 3 bases, in that order; junction bases with no gene match: 9. The CDR3 totals 15 residues. CDR1 is MNHEY and CDR2 is SMNVEV in the germline V gene (reference sequence). CDR3 nucleotides: TGTGCCAGCAGTCCCGACAGGGGCGGATTCTACGAGCAGTACTTC. Translating gives CASSPDRGGFYEQYF.

The gene calls are TRBV9 and TRBJ2-3, with unresolved D. The ends were cut back, 3 bases at V and 3 bases at J, with 5 bases in the middle. Germline CDR1 reads SGDLS; CDR2 reads YYNGEE. CDR3 length equals 12 residues. The CDR3: CASSGRTDTQYF. Written as DNA, the CDR3 is TGTGCCAGCAGCGGTCGTACAGATACGCAGTATTTT.

The rearrangement links TRBV5-5 to TRBJ1-2; possibly TRBD1 for D (6 bases). This CDR3 is built from 16 residues. Germline V lookup: CDR1 SGHKS, CDR2 YYEKEE (reference sequence). V gave up 0 bases and J gave up 2 bases, with 14 bases separating them. Here the CDR3 DNA reads TGTGCCAGCAGCTTGGGTGGGGGCGCGGCCAACTATGGCTACACCTTC. As protein: CASSLGGGAANYGYTF. Full variable domain (outside the CDR3, taken from reference TRBV5-5 and TRBJ1-2): DAGVTQSPTHLIKTRGQQVTLRCSPISGHKSVSWYQQVLGQGPQFIFQYYEKEERGRGNFPDRFSARQFPNYSSELNVNALLLGDSALYLCASSLGGGAANYGYTFGSGTRLTVV.

The chain links TRBV25-1 to TRBJ2-7, with TRBD1 matching 10 bases. Germline-derived CDR1 and CDR2 are MGHDK and SYGVNS. Unmatched junction bases numbered 5, after V lost 4 bases and J lost 2 bases. The CDR3 has 15 residues. CDR3 sequence: CASSGVGQGAYEQYF. CDR3 DNA: TGTGCCAGCAGTGGGGTTGGACAGGGGGCCTACGAGCAGTACTTC.

The J gene is TRBJ2-3, the V gene TRBV28, with 10 bases that match TRBD2. Germline V CDR1 and CDR2: MDHEN, SYDVKM. There are 15 residues in the CDR3. V was pared by 4 bases and J by 7 bases, with 8 bases of the junction left unmatched. CDR3 sequence reads: CASSSASGGINTQYF. The CDR3 DNA follows: TGTGCCAGCAGTTCGGCTAGCGGGGGAATTAATACGCAGTATTTT.

This clone was seen a handful of times. The DNA of the CDR3 is TGTGCCAGCAGCTTCACAGGGGCTTACGAGCAGTACTTC. Translating it yields CASSFTGAYEQYF. The rearrangement uses TRBV7-2 and TRBJ2-7, with 7 bases identical to TRBD1. Germline lookup yields CDR1 SGHTA and CDR2 FQGNSA. V trimming: 3 bases; J trimming: 4 bases; junction bases outside the gene matches: 3. The CDR3 totals 13 residues. The full variable domain, with the rest looked up from reference TRBV7-2 and TRBJ2-7, is GAGVSQSPSNKVTEKGKDVELRCDPISGHTALYWYRQSLGQGLEFLIYFQGNSAPDKSGLPSDRFSAERTGGSVSTLTIQRTQQEDSAVYLCASSFTGAYEQYFGPGTRLTVT.

The chain carries TRBV6-1 and TRBJ1-4, with TRBD1 identical over 10 bases. The CDR3 loop spans 14 amino acids. The germline CDR1 and CDR2 sequences are MNHNS and SASEGT. V gave up 3 bases and J gave up 6 bases; unmatched junction bases: 1. The DNA for the CDR3 is TGTGCCAGCAGTGAGGGGACAGGGGATGAAAAACTGTTTTTT. It is translated as CASSEGTGDEKLFF.

The V gene is TRBV2, the J gene TRBJ1-5, with D possibly being TRBD1 (5 bases). The CDR3 is made up of 15 amino acids. From germline, CDR1 is SNHLY and CDR2 FYNNEI. Trimming removed 3 bases at V and 5 bases at J, with 14 bases between. In nucleotides, the CDR3 is TGTGCCAGCAGTGATACTAACAGGCCCGATCAGCCCCAGCATTTT. Translated: CASSDTNRPDQPQHF.

The chain has TRBV29-1 and TRBJ2-5; 10 nucleotides agree with TRBD1. Losses at the gene ends were 3 bases for V and 2 bases for J; bases not matched to a gene: 6. CDR3 size: 15 residues. The germline CDR1 and CDR2 sequences are SQVTM and ANQGSEA. CDR3 in amino acids: CSVEFAGQGQETQYF. The DNA for the CDR3 is TGCAGCGTTGAGTTTGCGGGACAGGGGCAAGAGACCCAGTACTTC.

The chain recombines TRBV15 with TRBJ2-2; D uncertain. Germline CDR1 reads LNHNV; CDR2 reads YYDKDF (reference sequence). The CDR3 is 16 residues long. Trimming left V 5 bases short and J 3 bases short, with 16 bases between. CDR3 region: CATSFRLRVDTGELFF. The DNA for the CDR3 is TGTGCCACCAGCTTCCGCTTGCGAGTGGACACCGGGGAGCTGTTTTTT.

In DNA, the CDR3 is TGTGCCAGTAGTAAAGGAGGGACAGATACGCAGTATTTT. It translates to CASSKGGTDTQYF. The J gene is TRBJ2-3, the V gene TRBV19; tentative D call: TRBD2 (6 bases). The CDR3 runs 13 residues. CDR1 LNHDA and CDR2 SQIVND come from the germline V gene (reference sequence). Trimming shortened V by 4 bases and J by 3 bases, and 8 bases separated the two germline ends.

The V gene is TRBV29-1, the J gene TRBJ1-4, with a tentative D call TRBD1 (5 bases). The CDR3 is made up of 14 amino acids. Trimming removed 7 bases at V and 3 bases at J, with 15 bases between. Per germline, CDR1 SQVTM and CDR2 ANQGSEA. CDR3 loop: CSATPGGSNEKLFF. The CDR3 region has the DNA TGCAGCGCCACACCCGGGGGTTCTAATGAAAAACTGTTTTTT.

This clone was detected only once. The V gene is TRBV7-8, the J gene TRBJ2-5; TRBD1 might be the D (6 bases). The germline gives CDR1 SGHVS, CDR2 FQNEAQ. This CDR3 contains 16 residues. The V and J ends lost 1 base and 0 bases respectively, with 12 bases between them. The CDR3 here is CASSLGGGRYQETQYF. DNA for the CDR3: TGTGCCAGCAGCTTAGGAGGGGGACGCTACCAAGAGACCCAGTACTTC.

The gene calls are TRBV6-1 and TRBJ1-1; D is unresolved. Trimming shortened V by 10 bases and J by 1 base, and 10 bases separated the two germline ends. The CDR3 is 12 amino acids. Germline V gene sequence: CDR1 MNHNS, CDR2 SASEGT. The CDR3 loop reads CAIARGNTEAFF. CDR3 nucleotides: TGTGCCATCGCTCGGGGGAACACTGAAGCTTTCTTT.

The chain employs TRBV30 and TRBJ2-3, with D possibly being TRBD1 (5 bases). V was cut by 5 bases and J by 6 bases, with 9 bases left in between. CDR1 is GTSNPN, CDR2 SVGIG, per germline (reference sequence). The CDR3 extends over 11 amino acids. This CDR3 reads CAWARQDTQYF. As DNA, the CDR3 is TGTGCCTGGGCTAGACAGGATACGCAGTATTTT.

V and J are TRBV30 and TRBJ2-2; possibly TRBD1 for D (6 bases). V shed 5 bases and J shed 7 bases, with 8 bases lying between them. The CDR3 extends over 11 amino acids. CDR1 and CDR2 (germline): GTSNPN, SVGIG (reference sequence). Here the CDR3 reads CAWLTGGELFF. The CDR3 nucleotides read TGTGCCTGGTTGACAGGCGGGGAGCTGTTTTTT.

V usage is TRBV27 and J usage is TRBJ1-1; D is unresolved. Germline V gene data show CDR1 as MNHEY and CDR2 as SMNVEV (reference sequence). This CDR3 contains 15 residues. V lost 4 bases, J lost 8 bases, and 20 bases lay in between. The CDR3 DNA is TGTGCCAGCAGTTCCCATGATTCCCGGGAGGAAGAAGCTTTCTTT. Encoded protein: CASSSHDSREEEAFF.

The V and J genes are TRBV18 and TRBJ2-7, with TRBD1 matching 10 bases. The V and J ends lost 6 bases and 4 bases, in that order; junction bases with no gene match: 6. Germline V gives CDR1 KGHSH, CDR2 LQKENI. The CDR3 contains 14 residues. DNA for the CDR3: TGTGCCAGCTCGCCGGACAGGGGGACTTACGAGCAGTACTTC. This encodes CASSPDRGTYEQYF.

This sequence joins TRBV7-2 and TRBJ1-1; weak D call: TRBD1 (6 bases). In germline, CDR1 is SGHTA, CDR2 FQGNSA. V was shortened by 4 bases and J by 9 bases, with 12 bases between the two germline ends. CDR3 size: 12 residues. CDR3 nucleotides: TGTGCCAGCAGCTCAGCCGGGACAAAAGCTTTCTTT. This translates into CASSSAGTKAFF.

The genes are TRBV4-1 and TRBJ2-7; 9 bases are a match to TRBD2. The CDR3 length is 17 residues. V dropped 3 bases and J dropped 2; count of bases not matched to a gene: 11. Germline CDR1 and CDR2: MGHRA and YSYEKL. CDR3: CASSQPFVREGTYEQYF. CDR3 sequence (DNA): TGCGCCAGCAGCCAGCCGTTCGTGCGGGAGGGGACCTACGAGCAGTACTTC.

The chain employs TRBV29-1 and TRBJ2-1, with D possibly matching TRBD1 (5 bases). This CDR3 is 13 amino acids long. V lost 5 bases and J 0 bases, leaving 8 bases between the germline ends. Germline V gives CDR1 SQVTM, CDR2 ANQGSEA. As DNA, the CDR3 is TGCAGCGTTTGCAGGGTCTCCTACAATGAGCAGTTCTTC. Translated: CSVCRVSYNEQFF.

This chain uses TRBV29-1 with TRBJ1-2, with D possibly TRBD1 on 5 matching bases. In germline, CDR1 is SQVTM, CDR2 ANQGSEA. The CDR3 runs 13 residues. The DNA of the CDR3 is TGCGCTCTAGGGTGGGGGGCTAACTATGGCTACACCTTC. It translates to CALGWGANYGYTF.

CDR3 in DNA: TGCGCCAGCAGCTTGGACGGGACTCCTAATGAAAAACTGTTTTTT. This translates into CASSLDGTPNEKLFF. The rearrangement uses TRBV5-1 and TRBJ1-4; D is possibly TRBD1 (5 bases). CDR1 is SGHRS, CDR2 YFSETQ, per germline. The germline V and J ends were trimmed by 0 bases and 3 bases, with 9 bases remaining between them. The CDR3 is made up of 15 amino acids.

The chain recombines TRBV30 with TRBJ2-1; perhaps TRBD2 as D (7 bases). CDR3 length: 14 residues. Germline V gives CDR1 GTSNPN, CDR2 SVGIG (reference sequence). V was cut by 2 bases and J by 10 bases, with 18 bases left in between. The CDR3 nucleotides read TGTGCCTGGAGTCCGGGGGGCCCTCACTCGGAGCAGTTCTTC. Translated: CAWSPGGPHSEQFF. Using reference TRBV30 and TRBJ2-1 for the parts outside the CDR3, the full variable domain is SQTIHQWPATLVQPVGSPLSLECTVEGTSNPNLYWYRQAAGRGLQLLFYSVGIGQISSEVPQNLSASRPQDRQFILSSKKLLLSDSGFYLCAWSPGGPHSEQFFGPGTRLTVL.

With respect to this clone: Other nucleotide sequences from this sample produce the same CDR3. The rearrangement uses TRBV6-1 and TRBJ2-3; D might be TRBD1 (5 bases). Germline V gene data show CDR1 as MNHNS and CDR2 as SASEGT. V lost 3 bases to trimming and J lost 0 bases, with 10 bases between them. CDR3 size: 15 residues. The CDR3 here is CASSERQLSTDTQYF. In DNA, the CDR3 is TGTGCCAGCAGTGAGCGACAGCTTAGCACAGATACGCAGTATTTT.

V gene TRBV5-4 combines with J gene TRBJ2-3; 8 nucleotides match TRBD2. Trimming cost V 4 bases and J 0 bases; bases outside gene matches: 13. Germline loops: CDR1 SGHNT, CDR2 YYREEE (reference sequence). The CDR3 has 18 amino acids. CDR3 sequence: CASSREGRESPSTDTQYF. The CDR3 DNA is TGTGCCAGCAGCCGGGAGGGGCGGGAGTCCCCTAGCACAGATACGCAGTATTTT. The full variable domain, in which reference TRBV5-4 and TRBJ2-3 provide the parts outside the CDR3, is ETGVTQSPTHLIKTRGQQVTLRCSSQSGHNTVSWYQQALGQGPQFIFQYYREEENGRGNFPPRFSGLQFPNYSSELNVNALELDDSALYLCASSREGRESPSTDTQYFGPGTRLTVL.

The V and J genes are TRBV28 and TRBJ2-1; 7 bases agree with TRBD2. After removal of 4 bases from V and 6 bases from J, the junction contained 9 bases not matched to a gene. The CDR3 runs 15 residues. The V gene's germline CDR1 is MDHEN and CDR2 SYDVKM. In nucleotides, the CDR3 is TGTGCCAGCAGTTCTCTGTCGGGAGGCCTCAATGAGCAGTTCTTC. The encoded protein is CASSSLSGGLNEQFF. Full variable domain (rest looked up from reference TRBV28 and TRBJ2-1): DVKVTQSSRYLVKRTGEKVFLECVQDMDHENMFWYRQDPGLGLRLIYFSYDVKMKEKGDIPEGYSVSREKKERFSLILESASTNQTSMYLCASSSLSGGLNEQFFGPGTRLTVL.

This chain connects TRBV30 to TRBJ2-3, with D maybe TRBD1 (7 bases). Germline V gene lookup returns CDR1 GTSNPN and CDR2 SVGIG (reference sequence). V dropped 0 bases and J dropped 2 bases, with 15 bases sitting between them. The length of the CDR3 is 16 residues. The CDR3 region has the DNA TGTGCCTGGAGTGTAAAACAGGGGAGGCCCACAGATACGCAGTATTTT. Amino acid sequence: CAWSVKQGRPTDTQYF. Variable domain in full (rest from reference TRBV30 and TRBJ2-3): SQTIHQWPATLVQPVGSPLSLECTVEGTSNPNLYWYRQAAGRGLQLLFYSVGIGQISSEVPQNLSASRPQDRQFILSSKKLLLSDSGFYLCAWSVKQGRPTDTQYFGPGTRLTVL.